These T cell receptor beta chains were read from a single sample in a study of blood T cell repertoires in COVID-19. The method was immunoSEQ multiplex PCR; TCRdb's version includes in-frame clones alone and lacks a portion of them. The sample includes roughly 280,000 clones, approximately 86% of them seen just once. Sequencing was carried out using peripheral blood. These receptors were collected from a man younger than 40 with active or convalescent COVID-19. CDR3s leave out the opening cysteine and the closing phenylalanine or tryptophan. Fields, in order: J gene, V gene, CDR3 protein.

TRBJ2-1,TRBV7-2,ASSSQSQTAYNEQF
TRBJ2-7,TRBV7-9,ASSSSSYEQY
TRBJ1-2,TRBV2,ASSESGSGYT
TRBJ1-1,TRBV7-9,ASIIQGAVGNTEAF
TRBJ1-2,TRBV29-1,SVEDLGATDGYT
TRBJ1-6,TRBV27,ASSLRAQGYNSPLH
TRBJ2-7,TRBV30,AWSAPGGNYEQY
TRBJ1-2,TRBV29-1,SVEDLSGYT
TRBJ2-4,TRBV9,ASSLSGDTDLAKNIQY
TRBJ1-1,TRBV7-7,ASSLGDRGRLGAF
TRBJ1-5,TRBV2,ASKARGNQPQH
TRBJ1-6,TRBV14,ASSQASNSPLH
TRBJ2-2,TRBV5-6,ASSFGGATGELF
TRBJ2-2,TRBV6-5,ASETGLTGELF
TRBJ2-3,TRBV9,ASSVVGGVSTDTQY
TRBJ2-7,TRBV2,ASSKGAGSSYEQY
TRBJ1-1,TRBV11-2,ASSLGLGATEAF
TRBJ2-7,TRBV3-1/TRBV3-2,ASSQDRSGWYEQY
TRBJ2-2,TRBV5-5,ASSPRGGAFGELF
TRBJ2-7,TRBV6-2/TRBV6-3,ASSYSIQAYYEQY
TRBJ1-6,TRBV5-1,ASSFWAGENSPLH
TRBJ1-2,TRBV30,AWSAGGQGDYGYT
TRBJ1-2,TRBV30,AWSVEGLFDGYT
TRBJ2-7,TRBV15,ATSRDRATYEQY
TRBJ2-7,TRBV6-1,ASSEVDLSSYEQY
TRBJ1-6,TRBV30,AWTGQGMSPLH
TRBJ2-1,TRBV5-6,ASSPTGVEQF
TRBJ1-4,TRBV7-2,ASSLSDRGGRKLF
TRBJ1-1,TRBV5-4,ASSLGGHGTEAF
TRBJ1-2,TRBV11-2,ASSLGGFGTAIRSYGYT
TRBJ1-1,TRBV9,ASSVASRIYGDTEAF
TRBJ1-5,TRBV4-3,ASSQDRGVGQPQH
TRBJ2-5,TRBV24-1,ATSDRRQGKTQY
TRBJ2-3,TRBV4-1,ASSQDQGYFSTDTQY
TRBJ1-6,TRBV2,ASSERGTLHNSPLH
TRBJ1-1,TRBV5-1,ASSYYPGGRSDTEAF
TRBJ2-3,TRBV18,ASSQDRGFLDTQY
TRBJ1-1,TRBV3-1/TRBV3-2,ASSQADLNTEAF
TRBJ2-2,TRBV27,ASSLGTAAGELF
TRBJ2-7,TRBV30,AWSRRDRIPEQY
TRBJ2-7,TRBV3-1/TRBV3-2,ASSQVGLASYEQY
TRBJ1-1,TRBV19,ASSPGQGTEAF
TRBJ1-2,TRBV14,ASSQGQGGYGYT
TRBJ1-2,TRBV14,ASSQGTDYGYT
TRBJ1-4,TRBV6-5,ASSYDGIGAIEKLF
TRBJ2-2,TRBV6-5,ASSYSPTGDTGELF
TRBJ2-2,TRBV5-1,ASSDRRGGGRTGELF
TRBJ1-3,TRBV12-5,ASGLVTHTGQIGNTIY